A selection of T cell receptor beta chains follows, all from one sample in a study of CD8+CD57+ T cells in acquired aplastic anemia. One entry per CDR3 protein results from TCRdb running MiXCR on the reads. The sample contains 150,000 or so distinct CDR3 sequences, about 64% of which appear only once. The sequencing sample was made of sorted CD4+, CD8+, or CD8+CD57+ T cells (not recorded which) from PBMCs. These TCRs come from a human donor in good health. Each CDR3 is given with its conserved first and last residue. A D gene is named only where the DNA matches it firmly. Rows give clone size only sometimes, using once, few, many, or a class for an expanded clone.

DNA	CDR3	size	V	D	J
TGTGCCAGCAGCTCTGGGACTAGCGGGAGGGACGAGCAGTACTTC	CASSSGTSGRDEQYF	many	TRBV5-8	TRBD2	TRBJ2-7
TGTGCCACCAGCAGTTTACGGGGCTACAATGAGCAGTTCTTC	CATSSLRGYNEQFF	NA	TRBV15	NA	TRBJ2-1
TGTGCCAGCAGTGAAAGGGGCATTGGCAATCAGCCCCAGCATTTT	CASSERGIGNQPQHF	NA	TRBV2	NA	TRBJ1-5
TGTGCCAGCAGCTTTAAGCCAGGGATTCTGTTCTTC	CASSFKPGILFF	few	TRBV11-2	NA	TRBJ2-1
TGTGCCAGCAGTCCATGGTTGTTTGGCAGTCCGTCTGGGGCCAACGTCCTGACTTTC	CASSPWLFGSPSGANVLTF	many	TRBV6-5	NA	TRBJ2-6
TGTGCCGGCGGGGGCTGGGAGACCCAGTACTTC	CAGGGWETQYF	NA	TRBV2	NA	TRBJ2-5
TGTGCCAGCAGCTTGGACAGGGGTAACTACGAGCAGTACTTC	CASSLDRGNYEQYF	few	TRBV5-8	TRBD1	TRBJ2-7
TGTGCCAGCAGCCAAGAGCGCGGAGGAAGCGACGAACAAGAGACCCAGTACTTC	CASSQERGGSDEQETQYF	many	TRBV3-1	NA	TRBJ2-5
TGTGCCACCAGGGTAGCGGGGAGCTCCTACAATGAGCAGTTCTTC	CATRVAGSSYNEQFF	NA	TRBV15	TRBD2	TRBJ2-1
TGCGCCAGCGCAAGCGGGACAGGGGACACCGGGGAGCTGTTTTTT	CASASGTGDTGELFF	NA	TRBV10-1	TRBD1	TRBJ2-2
TGCGCCAGCAGCGCCGGACTGGCGGGGGCCTGGGAAGAGACCCAGTACTTC	CASSAGLAGAWEETQYF	NA	TRBV5-1	NA	TRBJ2-5
TGTGCGACCGGGACGGGGGAGACCCAGTACTTC	CATGTGETQYF	NA	TRBV2	NA	TRBJ2-5
TGTGCCAGCAGGGACTCCGGGACCCCCGATACGCAGTATTTT	CASRDSGTPDTQYF	many	TRBV12-3/TRBV12-4	NA	TRBJ2-3
TGTGCCATCAGTGAGGGGCCAAATGGAAACACTGAAGCTTTCTTT	CAISEGPNGNTEAFF	NA	TRBV10-3	NA	TRBJ1-1
TGTGCCACCAGCAGAACTAGCGGCACCGGGGAGCTGTTTTTT	CATSRTSGTGELFF	NA	TRBV15	TRBD2	TRBJ2-2
TGTGCCAGCTCCCTCGACGGTGTCAATGAGCAGTTCTTC	CASSLDGVNEQFF	NA	TRBV18	NA	TRBJ2-1
TGTGCCAGCAGCCCCGAACTCCAAGGGACCCAGTACTTC	CASSPELQGTQYF	NA	TRBV7-7	NA	TRBJ2-5
TGCGCCAGCAGGGGGACTAGCGGGGGTACAGATACGCAGTATTTT	CASRGTSGGTDTQYF	NA	TRBV10-1	TRBD2	TRBJ2-3
TGCGCCAGCAGCCAACAATCCGACGGATTCTATGGCTACACCTTC	CASSQQSDGFYGYTF	few	TRBV4-1	NA	TRBJ1-2
TGCAGTGCTAACGGCGACAGGGGGCTCTGGGAGACCCAGTACTTC	CSANGDRGLWETQYF	NA	TRBV20-1	TRBD1	TRBJ2-5
TGTGCCAGCAGCCGGAAGGGGAACACCGGGGAGCTGTTTTTT	CASSRKGNTGELFF	many	TRBV11-1	NA	TRBJ2-2
TGTGCCAGCAGTACGGGACAGCCCCAGCATTTT	CASSTGQPQHF	NA	TRBV12-3/TRBV12-4	NA	TRBJ1-5
TGCGCCAGCAGCCAAGGACTAGCGGGTTACGAGCAGTACTTC	CASSQGLAGYEQYF	medium-sized	TRBV4-3	TRBD2	TRBJ2-7
TGCGCCAGCAGCTTAGCGGGGCGCAACAATGAGCAGTTCTTC	CASSLAGRNNEQFF	NA	TRBV5-5	TRBD2	TRBJ2-1
TGTGCTAGCAGTTCTAGCGGCCCTGGGACCCAGTACTTC	CASSSSGPGTQYF	NA	TRBV7-6	TRBD2	TRBJ2-5
TGTGCCAGCAGCTTAGGGACATACACTGAAGCTTTCTTT	CASSLGTYTEAFF	NA	TRBV7-9	NA	TRBJ1-1
TGTGCCAGCAGCTTAGAGGGGGGACGACTGGCCGAGCAGTACTTC	CASSLEGGRLAEQYF	many	TRBV7-3	NA	TRBJ2-7
TGCAGTGCTAGCAGGAATAATTCACCCCTCCACTTT	CSASRNNSPLHF	NA	TRBV20-1	NA	TRBJ1-6
TGTGCCAGCAGTCCCAGGCCAGGGGAAAAACTGTTTTTT	CASSPRPGEKLFF	NA	TRBV28	NA	TRBJ1-4
TGCAGTGCATACAATCAGCCCCAGCATTTT	CSAYNQPQHF	NA	TRBV20-1	NA	TRBJ1-5
TGCGCCAGCAGCTTGGCGGGGACAGGGTACTACGAGCAGTACTTC	CASSLAGTGYYEQYF	few	TRBV5-1	TRBD1	TRBJ2-7